The 20 T cell receptor beta chains in this list originate from one sample, sequenced in a study of human T cells and chemical hapten exposure. Time point given: patch test 2, 6 weeks after DPC sensitization. Treatment indicated: therapeutic diphenylcyclopropenone sensitization with weekly scalp DPC. One entry per CDR3 protein results from TCRdb running MiXCR on the RACE reads. The sample has over 35,000 distinct CDR3 sequences, 8.5% to 10% seen once. The input for sequencing was whole blood, taken in connection with sensitization to the hapten diphenylcyclopropenone (DPC). These receptors all come from a woman in her forties with alopecia areata. Some clones in this sample may be carry-over from other donors' samples.

The CDR3 coding sequence is TGTGCCAGCAGCTTAGACCCGTTTTGGGGGGGATTGGACAATGAGCAGTTCTTC. It codes for CASSLDPFWGGLDNEQFF. The chain joins TRBV11-3 to TRBJ2-1, with 7 bases matching TRBD2. Germline V lookup: CDR1 SGHNT, CDR2 YENEEA. The CDR3 is 18 amino acids. J lost 5 bases, V lost 0 bases, and 13 bases had no gene match.

This clonotype was found a few times. This chain connects TRBV11-2 to TRBJ2-5; D is unclear. Trimming took off 5 bases at V and 3 bases at J, with 13 bases between the two ends. The CDR3 has 14 residues. Germline CDR1 SGHAT, CDR2 FQNNGV. The DNA of the CDR3 is TGTGCCAGCAGCCTAACGGACGGAAAAGAGACCCAGTACTTC. Its protein is CASSLTDGKETQYF.

This clonotype was counted at least ten times. The chain employs TRBV14 and TRBJ2-7, with 9 positions matching TRBD1. The germline V gene has CDR1 SGHDN and CDR2 FVKESK. V was clipped by 3 bases and J by 2 bases; unmatched bases: 5. CDR3 length: 15 residues. In DNA, the CDR3 is TGTGCCAGCAGCCAGGCGGGACAGGGACCCTACGAGCAGTACTTC. It specifies CASSQAGQGPYEQYF.

This clonotype was seen repeatedly, ten times or more. The V call is TRBV3-1, the J call TRBJ1-4, with a tentative D call TRBD1 (5 bases). The CDR3 length is 15 residues. V lost 0 bases, J lost 8 bases, and 13 bases lay in between. Germline-derived CDR1 and CDR2 are LGHDT and YNNKEL (reference sequence). The chain's CDR3 is CASSQDPGRDEKLFF. The CDR3 coding sequence is TGTGCCAGCAGCCAAGATCCCGGGAGGGACGAAAAACTGTTTTTT. Full variable domain (remainder filled in from reference TRBV3-1 and TRBJ1-4): DTAVSQTPKYLVTQMGNDKSIKCEQNLGHDTMYWYKQDSKKFLKIMFSYNNKELIINETVPNRFSPKSPDKAHLNLHINSLELGDSAVYFCASSQDPGRDEKLFFGSGTQLSVL.

There are many counts of this clonotype. The chain links TRBV4-1 to TRBJ1-1; D not resolved. Trimming removed 1 base from V and 1 base from J, with 13 bases in between. The CDR3 consists of 16 residues. Germline loops: CDR1 MGHRA, CDR2 YSYEKL. Here the CDR3 reads CASSQAGTRENTEAFF. The CDR3 region has the DNA TGCGCCAGCAGCCAAGCCGGTACAAGGGAGAACACTGAAGCTTTCTTT.

The gene calls are TRBV2 and TRBJ2-4, with no clear D. Germline V gene lookup returns CDR1 SNHLY and CDR2 FYNNEI. The V and J ends lost 4 bases and 2 bases respectively, with 9 bases between them. CDR3 length: 14 residues. The CDR3 sequence is CASSARPSKNIQYF. CDR3 DNA: TGTGCCAGCAGTGCTCGCCCGTCCAAAAACATTCAGTACTTC.

In this sample, this clonotype turned up many times. The genes are TRBV3-1 and TRBJ1-4; D remains unclear. Germline loops: CDR1 LGHDT, CDR2 YNNKEL (reference sequence). Trimming shortened V by 3 bases and J by 7 bases, and 6 bases separated the two germline ends. The length of the CDR3 is 12 residues. The CDR3: CASSQTGEKLFF. As DNA, the CDR3 is TGTGCCAGCAGCCAGACGGGTGAAAAACTGTTTTTT.

There are many counts of this clonotype. The rearrangement uses TRBV28 and TRBJ2-7; D perhaps matches TRBD1 (5 bases). Trimming took 5 bases from V and 2 from J, leaving 13 bases between them. Germline CDR1 and CDR2: MDHEN and SYDVKM. The CDR3 is made up of 14 amino acids. As DNA, the CDR3 is TGTGCCAGCAGTCTCAGGGAAAAAACCTACGAGCAGTACTTC. It specifies CASSLREKTYEQYF.

This clonotype was found many times. The chain is built from TRBV20-1 and TRBJ2-7, with D unclear. CDR1 DFQATT and CDR2 SNEGSKA come from the germline V gene (reference sequence). This CDR3 has 13 residues. The ends were cut back, 0 bases at V and 4 bases at J, with 10 bases in the middle. CDR3 DNA: TGCAGTGCTAGAGATGCGCTTCATTACGAGCAGTACTTC. This sequence encodes CSARDALHYEQYF.

Worth noting for this clonotype: This could be a read error, since a much larger clone is one nucleotide away. The chain has TRBV7-2 and TRBJ2-3; D possibly corresponds to TRBD2 (5 bases). Deletions cut 5 bases from V and 1 base from J, with 22 bases between. The CDR3 has 18 residues. Germline V lookup: CDR1 SGHTA, CDR2 FQGNSA. CDR3 DNA sequence: TGTGCCAGCAGCCGAAGCGTAGAGGGCAACCGTCGCACAGATACGCAGTATTTT. This gives the protein CASSRSVEGNRRTDTQYF.

This clonotype has a count of ten or more. This chain joins TRBV7-2 and TRBJ1-1, with D possibly TRBD1 on 6 matching bases. The V gene's germline CDR1 is SGHTA and CDR2 FQGNSA. The CDR3 has 14 residues. Trimming took off 2 bases at V and 0 bases at J, with 7 bases between the two ends. The CDR3 DNA reads as TGTGCCAGCAGCTTACAGGGGATGAACACTGAAGCTTTCTTT. It translates to CASSLQGMNTEAFF.

This clonotype appeared many times. The V gene is TRBV20-1, the J gene TRBJ2-1; 10 nucleotides match TRBD2. Unmatched junction bases numbered 5, after V lost 2 bases and J lost 7 bases. The length of the CDR3 is 14 residues. Per germline, CDR1 DFQATT and CDR2 SNEGSKA (reference sequence). CDR3 loop: CSARTAGGVNEQFF. The CDR3 DNA follows: TGCAGTGCTAGAACAGCGGGGGGGGTAAATGAGCAGTTCTTC.

V and J are TRBV28 and TRBJ1-2, with D possibly matching TRBD1 (5 bases). There are 12 residues in the CDR3. Germline CDR1 reads MDHEN; CDR2 reads SYDVKM. V gave up 7 bases and J gave up 2 bases, with 8 bases separating them. In DNA, the CDR3 is TGTGCCAGCAAGGAGGGGAACTATGGCTACACCTTC. Amino acids: CASKEGNYGYTF.

J is TRBJ1-1 and V is TRBV4-1; D unresolved. Trimming pared 1 base from V and 0 bases from J, leaving 9 bases between. This CDR3 comprises 15 residues. Per the germline V gene, CDR1 is MGHRA and CDR2 is YSYEKL. The CDR3 sequence: CASSQGQDMNTEAFF. The CDR3 DNA reads TGCGCCAGCAGCCAAGGACAAGACATGAACACTGAAGCTTTCTTT.

This clonotype has at least ten counts. The chain couples TRBV9 to TRBJ2-1; D ambiguous. CDR1 is SGDLS and CDR2 is YYNGEE in the germline V gene. Between the trimmed V and J ends, which lost 4 bases and 4 bases, there was a span of 3 bases. This CDR3 has 11 amino acids. CDR3 nucleotides: TGTGCCAGCAGCCTTTACAATGAGCAGTTCTTC. It yields the protein CASSLYNEQFF. Combining the CDR3 with reference TRBV9 and TRBJ2-1 gives the whole variable domain DSGVTQTPKHLITATGQRVTLRCSPRSGDLSVYWYQQSLDQGLQFLIQYYNGEERAKGNILERFSAQQFPDLHSELNLSSLELGDSALYFCASSLYNEQFFGPGTRLTVL.

This clonotype was counted only a few times. This chain links TRBV5-1 with TRBJ2-4, with D perhaps given as TRBD1 or TRBD2 (5 bases each). The CDR3 runs to 15 residues. Germline V gene lookup returns CDR1 SGHRS and CDR2 YFSETQ. The ends were cut back, 0 bases at V and 2 bases at J, with 9 bases in the middle. In nucleotides, the CDR3 is TGCGCCAGCAGCTTGGATGGGGGTACCAAAAACATTCAGTACTTC. Translation: CASSLDGGTKNIQYF.

This clonotype was counted at least ten times. The chain combines TRBV20-1 with TRBJ1-5; D might be TRBD1 (5 bases). Trimming shortened V by 1 base and J by 0 bases, and 7 bases separated the two germline ends. There are 14 residues in the CDR3. The germline V gene encodes CDR1 DFQATT and CDR2 SNEGSKA (reference sequence). Here the CDR3 reads CSARGGNSNQPQHF. Here the CDR3 DNA reads TGCAGTGCTAGAGGGGGGAATAGCAATCAGCCCCAGCATTTT.

This clonotype was seen ten or more times. The chain couples TRBV28 to TRBJ2-3; 12 positions agree with TRBD1. This CDR3 comprises 14 residues. Germline assignment: CDR1 MDHEN and CDR2 SYDVKM. The V segment lost 6 bases and the J segment 7 bases; nucleotides outside the gene matches: 5. The CDR3: CASSRGTGGYTQYF. DNA of the CDR3: TGTGCCAGCAGCCGCGGGACAGGGGGCTATACGCAGTATTTT.

This clonotype was counted at least ten times. CDR3 in DNA: TGTGCCAGCAGCCCGGCTGGGAAGAACTACGAGCAGTACTTC. This gives the protein CASSPAGKNYEQYF. The rearrangement links TRBV2 to TRBJ2-7; unclear D gene. The length of the CDR3 is 14 residues. Trimming cost V 6 bases and J 3 bases, with 15 bases left between them. CDR1 is SNHLY, CDR2 FYNNEI, per germline. The variable domain in full, completed from reference TRBV2 and TRBJ2-7, reads EPEVTQTPSHQVTQMGQEVILRCVPISNHLYFYWYRQILGQKVEFLVSFYNNEISEKSEIFDDQFSVERPDGSNFTLKIRSTKLEDSAMYFCASSPAGKNYEQYFGPGTRLTVT.

This clonotype was seen repeatedly, ten times or more. Written as DNA, the CDR3 is TGTGCCAGCAGTAGCGGGGGGCGCAATGAGCAGTTCTTC. Its translation: CASSSGGRNEQFF. This chain links TRBV2 with TRBJ2-1, with 9 bases matching TRBD2. From germline, CDR1 is SNHLY and CDR2 FYNNEI. The J segment lost 6 bases and the V segment lost 5 bases, leaving 2 bases of the junction unmatched. The CDR3 is 13 residues long.